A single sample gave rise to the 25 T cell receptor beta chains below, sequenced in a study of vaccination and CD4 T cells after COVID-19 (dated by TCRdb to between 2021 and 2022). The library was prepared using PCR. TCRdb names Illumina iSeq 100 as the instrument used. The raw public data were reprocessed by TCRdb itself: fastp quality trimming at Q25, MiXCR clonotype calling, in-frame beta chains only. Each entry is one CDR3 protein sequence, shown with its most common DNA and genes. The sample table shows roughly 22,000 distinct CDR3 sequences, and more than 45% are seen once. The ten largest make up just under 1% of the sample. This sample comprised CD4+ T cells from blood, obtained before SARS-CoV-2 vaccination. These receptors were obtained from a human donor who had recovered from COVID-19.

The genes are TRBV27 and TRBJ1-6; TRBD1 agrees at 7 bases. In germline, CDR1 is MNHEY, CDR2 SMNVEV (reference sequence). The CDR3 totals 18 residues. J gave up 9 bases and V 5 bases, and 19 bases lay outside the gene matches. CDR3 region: CASSPRTGTGASGSPLHF. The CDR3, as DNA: TGTGCCAGCAGTCCGAGGACCGGAACAGGGGCCTCAGGTTCACCCCTCCACTTT.

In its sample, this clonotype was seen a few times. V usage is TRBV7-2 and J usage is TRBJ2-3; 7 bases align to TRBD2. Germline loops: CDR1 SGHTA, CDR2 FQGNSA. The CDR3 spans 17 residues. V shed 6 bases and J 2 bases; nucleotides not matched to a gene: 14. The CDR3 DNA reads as TGTGCCAGCAGTTCAAGTGGCGACGGGAGGACCACAGATACGCAGTATTTT. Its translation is CASSSSGDGRTTDTQYF.

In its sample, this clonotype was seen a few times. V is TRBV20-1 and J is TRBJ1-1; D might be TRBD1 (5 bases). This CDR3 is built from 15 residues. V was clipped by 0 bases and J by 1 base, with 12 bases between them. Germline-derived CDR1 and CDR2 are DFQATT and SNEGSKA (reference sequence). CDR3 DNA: TGCAGTGCTAGAGATGGGGGTGATGGGAACACTGAAGCTTTCTTT. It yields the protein CSARDGGDGNTEAFF.

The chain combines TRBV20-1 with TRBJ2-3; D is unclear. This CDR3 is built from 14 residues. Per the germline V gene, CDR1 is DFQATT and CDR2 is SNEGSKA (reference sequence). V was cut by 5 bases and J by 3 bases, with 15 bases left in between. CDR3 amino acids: CSAALPPSTDTQYF. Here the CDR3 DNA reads TGCAGTGCTGCGCTTCCTCCTTCGACAGATACGCAGTATTTT.

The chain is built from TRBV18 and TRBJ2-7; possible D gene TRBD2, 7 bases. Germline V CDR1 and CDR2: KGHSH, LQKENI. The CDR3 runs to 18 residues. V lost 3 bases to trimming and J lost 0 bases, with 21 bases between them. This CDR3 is CASSPKGDLAESSYEQYF. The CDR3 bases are TGTGCCAGCTCACCGAAGGGGGATCTAGCGGAAAGCTCCTACGAGCAGTACTTC.

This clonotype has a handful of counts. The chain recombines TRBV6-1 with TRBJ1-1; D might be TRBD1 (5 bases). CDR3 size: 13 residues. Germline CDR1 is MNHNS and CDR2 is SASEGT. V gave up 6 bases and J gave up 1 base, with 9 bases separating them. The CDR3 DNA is TGTGCCAGCAGGGACACCCAGAACACTGAAGCTTTCTTT. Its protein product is CASRDTQNTEAFF.

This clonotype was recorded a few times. CDR3 nucleotides: TGTGCCAGCAGTGACAGAGATAGCGGAGGCTACGAGCAGTACTTC. This translates into CASSDRDSGGYEQYF. The rearrangement links TRBV6-2 or TRBV6-3 to TRBJ2-7; D perhaps matches TRBD2 (6 bases). Germline V gene data show CDR1 as MNHEY and CDR2 as SVGEGT. With 5 bases removed from V and 3 bases from J, the gap between germline ends came to 17 bases. CDR3 size: 15 residues.

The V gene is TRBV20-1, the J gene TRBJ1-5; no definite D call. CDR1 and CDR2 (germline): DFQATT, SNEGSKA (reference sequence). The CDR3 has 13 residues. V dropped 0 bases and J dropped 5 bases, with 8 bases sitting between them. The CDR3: CSARDQVDQPQHF. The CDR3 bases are TGCAGTGCTAGAGATCAGGTGGATCAGCCCCAGCATTTT.

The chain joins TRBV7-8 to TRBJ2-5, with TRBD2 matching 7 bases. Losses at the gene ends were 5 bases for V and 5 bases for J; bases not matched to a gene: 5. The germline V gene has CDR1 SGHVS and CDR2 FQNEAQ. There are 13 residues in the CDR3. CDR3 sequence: CASSGRAVETQYF. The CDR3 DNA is TGTGCCAGCAGCGGGAGGGCCGTGGAGACCCAGTACTTC. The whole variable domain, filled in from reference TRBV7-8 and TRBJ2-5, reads GAGVSQSPRYKVAKRGQDVALRCDPISGHVSLFWYQQALGQGPEFLTYFQNEAQLDKSGLPSDRFFAERPEGSVSTLKIQRTQQEDSAVYLCASSGRAVETQYFGPGTRLLVL.

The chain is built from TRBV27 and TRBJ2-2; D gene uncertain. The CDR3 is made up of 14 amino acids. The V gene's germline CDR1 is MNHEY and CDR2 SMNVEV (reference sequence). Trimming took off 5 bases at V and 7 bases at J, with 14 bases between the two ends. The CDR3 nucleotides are TGTGCCAGCAGTCAGAGACCCAATGGCGGGGAGCTGTTTTTT. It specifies CASSQRPNGGELFF.

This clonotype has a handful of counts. CDR3 nucleotide sequence: TGTGCCAGCAGTGAGGACAGGGCTGGGAGCGGGGAGCTGTTTTTT. Its protein is CASSEDRAGSGELFF. The chain couples TRBV6-1 to TRBJ2-2, with 8 positions matching TRBD1. The CDR3 sequence is 15 residues long. The V segment lost 3 bases and the J segment 7 bases; nucleotides outside the gene matches: 7. Germline V CDR1 and CDR2: MNHNS, SASEGT.

The CDR3: CASSLITDNEQFF. The CDR3, as DNA: TGTGCCAGCAGTTTGATCACCGACAATGAGCAGTTCTTC. The V and J genes are TRBV27 and TRBJ2-1; D remains unclear. Germline assignment: CDR1 MNHEY and CDR2 SMNVEV (reference sequence). V lost 3 bases, J lost 5 bases, and 8 bases lay in between. The CDR3 spans 13 residues.

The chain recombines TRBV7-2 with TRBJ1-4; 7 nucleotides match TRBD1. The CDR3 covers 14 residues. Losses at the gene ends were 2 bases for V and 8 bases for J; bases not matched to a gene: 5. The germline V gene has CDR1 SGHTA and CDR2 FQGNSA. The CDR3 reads CASSLTGEGEKLFF. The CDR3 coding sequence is TGTGCCAGCAGCTTAACAGGGGAGGGGGAAAAACTGTTTTTT.

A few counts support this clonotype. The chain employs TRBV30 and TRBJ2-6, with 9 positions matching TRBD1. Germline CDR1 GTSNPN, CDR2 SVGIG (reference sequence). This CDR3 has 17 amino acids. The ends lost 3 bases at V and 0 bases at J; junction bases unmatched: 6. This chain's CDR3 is CAWRRDRALSGANVLTF. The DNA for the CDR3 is TGTGCCTGGAGAAGGGACAGGGCGCTCTCTGGGGCCAACGTCCTGACTTTC.

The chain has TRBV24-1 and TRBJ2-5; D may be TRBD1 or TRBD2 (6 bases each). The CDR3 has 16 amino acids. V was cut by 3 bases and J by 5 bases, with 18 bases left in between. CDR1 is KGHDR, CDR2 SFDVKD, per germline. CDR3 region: CATSDPDPGAGETQYF. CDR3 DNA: TGTGCCACCAGTGATCCCGACCCGGGGGCAGGCGAGACCCAGTACTTC.

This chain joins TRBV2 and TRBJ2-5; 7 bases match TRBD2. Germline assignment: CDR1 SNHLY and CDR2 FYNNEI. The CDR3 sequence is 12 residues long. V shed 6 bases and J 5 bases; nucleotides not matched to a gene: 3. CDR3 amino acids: CASSGGWETQYF. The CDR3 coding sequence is TGTGCCAGCAGCGGGGGGTGGGAGACCCAGTACTTC.

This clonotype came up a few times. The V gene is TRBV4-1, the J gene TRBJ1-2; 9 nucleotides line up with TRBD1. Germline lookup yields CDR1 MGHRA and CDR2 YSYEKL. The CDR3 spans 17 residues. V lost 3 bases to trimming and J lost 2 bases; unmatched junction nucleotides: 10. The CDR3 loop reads CASSHGGQGFTNYGYTF. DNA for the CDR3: TGCGCCAGCAGCCACGGGGGACAGGGTTTCACCAACTATGGCTACACCTTC.

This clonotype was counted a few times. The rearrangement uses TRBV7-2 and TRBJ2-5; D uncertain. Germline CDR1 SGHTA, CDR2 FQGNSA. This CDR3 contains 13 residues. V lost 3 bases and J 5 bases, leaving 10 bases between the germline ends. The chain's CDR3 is CASSFDPTETQYF. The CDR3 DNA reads TGTGCCAGCAGCTTCGATCCGACGGAGACCCAGTACTTC. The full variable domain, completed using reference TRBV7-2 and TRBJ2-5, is GAGVSQSPSNKVTEKGKDVELRCDPISGHTALYWYRQSLGQGLEFLIYFQGNSAPDKSGLPSDRFSAERTGGSVSTLTIQRTQQEDSAVYLCASSFDPTETQYFGPGTRLLVL.

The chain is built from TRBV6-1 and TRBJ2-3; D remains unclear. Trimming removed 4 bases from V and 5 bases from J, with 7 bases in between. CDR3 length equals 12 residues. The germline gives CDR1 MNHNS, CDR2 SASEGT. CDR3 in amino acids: CASSVLEDTQYF. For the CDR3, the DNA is TGTGCCAGCAGTGTATTAGAAGATACGCAGTATTTT.

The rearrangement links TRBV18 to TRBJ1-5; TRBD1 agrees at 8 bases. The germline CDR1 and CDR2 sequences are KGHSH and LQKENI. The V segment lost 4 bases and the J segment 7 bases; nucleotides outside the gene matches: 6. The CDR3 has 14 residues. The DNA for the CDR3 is TGTGCCAGCTCACAGGGACAGGCGGGACAGCCCCAGCATTTT. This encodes CASSQGQAGQPQHF. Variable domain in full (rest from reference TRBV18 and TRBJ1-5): NAGVMQNPRHLVRRRGQEARLRCSPMKGHSHVYWYRQLPEEGLKFMVYLQKENIIDESGMPKERFSAEFPKEGPSILRIQQVVRGDSAAYFCASSQGQAGQPQHFGDGTRLSIL.

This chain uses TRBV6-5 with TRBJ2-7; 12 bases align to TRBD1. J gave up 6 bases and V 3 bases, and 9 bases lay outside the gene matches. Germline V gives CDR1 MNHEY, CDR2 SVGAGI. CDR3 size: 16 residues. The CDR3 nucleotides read TGTGCCAGCAGTTATTCCCCCGGGACAGGGGGCGCCGAGCAGTACTTC. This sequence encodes CASSYSPGTGGAEQYF.

The chain's CDR3 is CASSYLANTEAFF. The CDR3, as DNA: TGTGCCAGCAGTTATCTGGCGAACACTGAAGCTTTCTTT. The genes are TRBV6-2 or TRBV6-3 and TRBJ1-1; D is uncertain. V was cut by 3 bases and J by 1 base, with 6 bases left in between. This CDR3 has 13 residues. Germline CDR1 and CDR2: MNHEY and SVGEGT.

DNA for the CDR3: TGTGCCAGCAGCCCGATAGCGGGAGTTAGCCCAGATACGCAGTATTTT. It encodes CASSPIAGVSPDTQYF. The chain uses TRBV7-2 and TRBJ2-3; 9 nucleotides agree with TRBD2. The trim removed 5 bases at V and 4 bases at J, leaving 10 bases unmatched. The CDR3 has 16 residues. Germline CDR1 is SGHTA and CDR2 is FQGNSA.

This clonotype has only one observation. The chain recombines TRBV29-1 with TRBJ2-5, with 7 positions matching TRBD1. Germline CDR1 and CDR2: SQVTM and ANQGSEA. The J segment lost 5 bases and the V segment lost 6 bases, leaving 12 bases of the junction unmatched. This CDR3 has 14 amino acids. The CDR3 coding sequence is TGCAGCGTAAGACAGGGAACCCTAACGGAGACCCAGTACTTC. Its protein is CSVRQGTLTETQYF.

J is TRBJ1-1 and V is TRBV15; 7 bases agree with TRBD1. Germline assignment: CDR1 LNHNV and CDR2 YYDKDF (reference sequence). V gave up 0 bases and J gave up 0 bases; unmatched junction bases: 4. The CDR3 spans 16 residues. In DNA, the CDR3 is TGTGCCACCAGCAGAGAAACAGGGGCCCTGAACACTGAAGCTTTCTTT. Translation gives CATSRETGALNTEAFF.